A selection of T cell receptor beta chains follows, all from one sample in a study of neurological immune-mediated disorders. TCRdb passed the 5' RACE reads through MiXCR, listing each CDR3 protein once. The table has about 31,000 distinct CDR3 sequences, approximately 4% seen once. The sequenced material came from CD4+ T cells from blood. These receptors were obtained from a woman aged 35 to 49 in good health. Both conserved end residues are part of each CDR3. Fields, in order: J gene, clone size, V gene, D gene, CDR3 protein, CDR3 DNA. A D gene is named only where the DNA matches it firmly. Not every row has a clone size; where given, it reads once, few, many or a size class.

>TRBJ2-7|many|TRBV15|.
CATSRESGYEQYF
TGTGCCACCAGCAGAGAGAGTGGCTACGAGCAGTACTTC
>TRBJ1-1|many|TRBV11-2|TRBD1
CASSGGGKGTEAFF
TGTGCCAGCAGTGGAGGGGGCAAGGGGACTGAAGCTTTCTTT
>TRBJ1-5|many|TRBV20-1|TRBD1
CSAQGQVNQPQHF
TGCAGTGCTCAGGGACAGGTCAATCAGCCCCAGCATTTT
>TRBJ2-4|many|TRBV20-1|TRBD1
CSATPTGLRSIQYF
TGCAGTGCTACACCGACAGGGCTACGGAGCATTCAGTACTTC
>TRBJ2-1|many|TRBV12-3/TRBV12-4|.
CASQRYDGGGEQFF
TGTGCCAGCCAAAGATATGACGGAGGCGGTGAGCAGTTCTTC
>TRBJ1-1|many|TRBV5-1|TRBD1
CASSLGQGGRTEAFF
TGCGCCAGCAGCCTAGGACAGGGAGGACGGACTGAAGCTTTCTTT
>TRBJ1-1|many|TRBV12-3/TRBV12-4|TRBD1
CASSFGGDRGAFF
TGTGCCAGCAGTTTTGGTGGGGACAGGGGAGCTTTCTTT
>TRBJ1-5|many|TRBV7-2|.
CASSSQRQVHSNQPQHF
TGTGCCAGCAGCTCCCAACGACAGGTTCATAGCAATCAGCCCCAGCATTTT
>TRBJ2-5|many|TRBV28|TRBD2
CASSSRLAGGLETQYF
TGTGCCAGCAGCTCTAGACTAGCGGGAGGGTTAGAGACCCAGTACTTC
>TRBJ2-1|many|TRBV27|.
CASSRVAGSHNEQFF
TGTGCCAGCAGTCGGGTGGCGGGGTCCCACAATGAGCAGTTCTTC
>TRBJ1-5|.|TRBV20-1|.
CSARDSTGRNQPQHF
TGCAGTGCTAGAGATAGTACAGGGCGGAATCAGCCCCAGCATTTT
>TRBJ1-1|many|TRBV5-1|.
CASSLATGGNTEAFF
TGCGCCAGCAGCTTGGCCACAGGAGGAAACACTGAAGCTTTCTTT
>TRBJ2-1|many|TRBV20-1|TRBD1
CSARGRRGRSGNEQFF
TGCAGTGCTAGAGGCCGCAGGGGGCGATCGGGTAATGAGCAGTTCTTC
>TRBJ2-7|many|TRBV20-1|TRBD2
CSAMGGYEQYF
TGCAGTGCTATGGGGGGGTACGAGCAGTACTTC
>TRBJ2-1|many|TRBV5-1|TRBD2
CASKSGGSYNEQFF
TGCGCCAGCAAGAGCGGGGGGTCCTACAATGAGCAGTTCTTC
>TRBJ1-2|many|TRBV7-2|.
CASSLGPTYGYTF
TGTGCCAGCAGCTTAGGGCCTACCTATGGCTACACCTTC
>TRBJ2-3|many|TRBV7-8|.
CASSLAQRNTQYF
TGTGCCAGCAGCTTAGCGCAGAGGAATACGCAGTATTTT
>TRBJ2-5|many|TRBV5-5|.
CASSSAPQETQYF
TGTGCCAGCAGCTCGGCGCCGCAAGAGACCCAGTACTTC
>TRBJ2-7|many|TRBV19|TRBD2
CASSIFGLAGDEQYF
TGTGCCAGTAGTATTTTCGGACTAGCGGGAGACGAGCAGTACTTC
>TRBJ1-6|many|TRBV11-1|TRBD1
CASSRTGENSPLHF
TGTGCCAGCAGCCGGACAGGGGAAAATTCACCCCTCCACTTT
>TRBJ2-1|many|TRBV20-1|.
CSVRVGLLPFF
TGCAGTGTACGAGTGGGTCTACTCCCGTTCTTC
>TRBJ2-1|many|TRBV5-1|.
CASSLEGGNEQFF
TGCGCCAGCAGCTTGGAAGGGGGCAATGAGCAGTTCTTC
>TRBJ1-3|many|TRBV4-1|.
CASSRGSGNTIYF
TGCGCCAGCAGCAGAGGCTCTGGAAACACCATATATTTT
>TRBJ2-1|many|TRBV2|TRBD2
CASSEWEGNEQFF
TGTGCCAGCAGTGAATGGGAGGGAAATGAGCAGTTCTTC
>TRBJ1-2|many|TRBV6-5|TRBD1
CASGGQYGYTF
TGTGCCAGCGGGGGACAGTATGGCTACACCTTC
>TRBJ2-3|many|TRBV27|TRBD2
CASGSGRATDTQYF
TGTGCCAGCGGAAGCGGGAGGGCCACAGATACGCAGTATTTT
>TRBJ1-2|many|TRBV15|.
CATSRDSQGSYGYTF
TGTGCCACCAGCAGAGATAGTCAGGGATCCTATGGCTACACCTTC
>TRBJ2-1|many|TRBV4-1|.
CASSHQPGTGIYNEQFF
TGCGCCAGCAGCCACCAGCCCGGGACGGGGATCTACAATGAGCAGTTCTTC
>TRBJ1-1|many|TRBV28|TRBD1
CASSLVPWTGGQRWAFF
TGTGCCAGCAGTTTGGTGCCCTGGACAGGGGGCCAAAGATGGGCTTTCTTT
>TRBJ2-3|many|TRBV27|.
CASRRPSTDTQYF
TGTGCCAGCAGGCGGCCGAGCACAGATACGCAGTATTTT
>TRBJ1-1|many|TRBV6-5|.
CASGYGVNTEAFF
TGTGCCAGCGGGTACGGGGTGAACACTGAAGCTTTCTTT
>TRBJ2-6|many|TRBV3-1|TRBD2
CASSLRAGAGANVLTF
TGTGCCAGCAGCCTCCGGGCGGGGGCTGGGGCCAACGTCCTGACTTTC
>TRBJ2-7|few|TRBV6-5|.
CASSYSGRATEQYF
TGTGCCAGCAGTTACTCGGGACGGGCAACCGAGCAGTACTTC
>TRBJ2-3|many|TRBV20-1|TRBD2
CSALGLVDTQYF
TGCAGTGCCCTGGGACTAGTGGATACGCAGTATTTT
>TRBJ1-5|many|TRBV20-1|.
CSARGPGLTQPQHF
TGCAGTGCTAGAGGCCCAGGGCTAACTCAGCCCCAGCATTTT
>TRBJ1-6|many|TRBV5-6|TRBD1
CASSLDRGGHNSPLHF
TGTGCCAGCAGCCTGGACAGGGGCGGACATAATTCACCCCTCCACTTT
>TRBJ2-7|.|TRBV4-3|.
CASSQGRTYEQYF
TGCGCCAGCAGCCAAGGGAGAACCTACGAGCAGTACTTC
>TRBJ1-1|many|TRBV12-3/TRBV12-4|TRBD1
CASSFRFEGARTEAFF
TGTGCCAGCAGTTTTAGGTTTGAGGGGGCGCGCACTGAAGCTTTCTTT
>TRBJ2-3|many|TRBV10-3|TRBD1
CAISELTGAYRDTQYF
TGTGCCATCAGTGAGCTGACAGGGGCGTACAGAGATACGCAGTATTTT
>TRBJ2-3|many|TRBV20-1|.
CSARALIPDTQYF
TGCAGTGCTAGAGCTCTGATTCCAGATACGCAGTATTTT
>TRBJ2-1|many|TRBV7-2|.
CASSRDQAGEQFF
TGTGCCAGCAGCCGGGACCAGGCCGGAGAGCAGTTCTTC
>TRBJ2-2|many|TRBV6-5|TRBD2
CASSSRAGVPGELFF
TGTGCCAGCAGTTCTAGGGCGGGGGTTCCCGGGGAGCTGTTTTTT
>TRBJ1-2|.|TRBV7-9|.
CASSQRTSDGYTF
TGTGCCAGCAGCCAACGGACCTCTGATGGCTACACCTTC
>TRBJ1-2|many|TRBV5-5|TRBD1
CASIMGDRGPEGYTF
TGTGCCAGCATCATGGGGGATAGGGGGCCGGAAGGCTACACCTTC
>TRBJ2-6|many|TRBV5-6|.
CASSLSSGANVLTF
TGTGCCAGCAGCTTATCCTCAGGGGCCAACGTCCTGACTTTC
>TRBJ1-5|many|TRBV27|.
CASSFDGRGSNQPQHF
TGTGCCAGCAGTTTCGACGGTCGTGGTAGCAATCAGCCCCAGCATTTT
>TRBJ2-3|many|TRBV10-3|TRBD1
CAISMGQGEGDTQYF
TGTGCCATCAGCATGGGACAGGGGGAAGGAGATACGCAGTATTTT
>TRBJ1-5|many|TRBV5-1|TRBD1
CASSLGEGQAGNQPQHF
TGCGCCAGCAGCTTAGGGGAAGGACAGGCGGGCAATCAGCCCCAGCATTTT
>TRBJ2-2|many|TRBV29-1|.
CSVLSKPNTGELFF
TGCAGCGTTCTCTCGAAACCAAACACCGGGGAGCTGTTTTTT
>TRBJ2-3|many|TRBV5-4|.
CASSVDWSPRTDTQYF
TGTGCCAGCAGCGTAGACTGGTCCCCTCGCACAGATACGCAGTATTTT
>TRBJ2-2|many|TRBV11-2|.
CASSPASFRIITGELFF
TGTGCCAGCAGCCCCGCGAGCTTTCGTATTATCACCGGGGAGCTGTTTTTT
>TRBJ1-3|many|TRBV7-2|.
CASSFGEGDTIYF
TGTGCCAGCAGCTTCGGGGAGGGGGACACCATATATTTT